What follows describes a single TCR beta chain. The sample is drawn from a study of control samples from healthy donors and cancer patients. V lost 9 bases, J lost 8 bases, and 10 bases lay in between. The CDR3 is 11 amino acids. CDR1 is KGHDR and CDR2 is SFDVKD in the germline V gene. Only in-frame clones appear in the TCRdb table, and some are missing; sequencing was by immunoSEQ multiplex PCR. The sample includes 140,000 or so clones, around 86% of them seen just once. The sequenced sample consisted of blood. The chain recombines TRBV24-1 with TRBJ2-1; D may match TRBD1 or TRBD2 (5 bases each). The receptor was derived from a man aged 25-40 years in good health. For the CDR3, the DNA is TGTGCCACCGGGGGAGTGGATGAGCAGTTCTTC. The encoded protein is CATGGVDEQFF.